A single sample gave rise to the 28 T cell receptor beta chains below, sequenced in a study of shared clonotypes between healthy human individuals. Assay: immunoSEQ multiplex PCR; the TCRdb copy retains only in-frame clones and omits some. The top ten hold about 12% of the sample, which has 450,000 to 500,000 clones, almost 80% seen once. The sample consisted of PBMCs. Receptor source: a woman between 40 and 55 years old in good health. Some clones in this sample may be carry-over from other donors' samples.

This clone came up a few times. The CDR3 loop reads CASKANGYTF. The CDR3 nucleotides are TGTGCCAGCAAGGCTAATGGCTACACCTTC. The chain has TRBV28 and TRBJ1-2; D not resolved. Deletions cut 7 bases from V and 6 bases from J, with 6 bases between. There are 10 residues in the CDR3. Germline V gene sequence: CDR1 MDHEN, CDR2 SYDVKM.

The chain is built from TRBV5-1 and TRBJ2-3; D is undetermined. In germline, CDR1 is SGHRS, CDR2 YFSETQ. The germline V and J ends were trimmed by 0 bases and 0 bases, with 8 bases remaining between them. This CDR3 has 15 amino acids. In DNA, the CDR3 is TGCGCCAGCAGCTTGGCAACAGCTAGCACAGATACGCAGTATTTT. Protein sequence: CASSLATASTDTQYF.

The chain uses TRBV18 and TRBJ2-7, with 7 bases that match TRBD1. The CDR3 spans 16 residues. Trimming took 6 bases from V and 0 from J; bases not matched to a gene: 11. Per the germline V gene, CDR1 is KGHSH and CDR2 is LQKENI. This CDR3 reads CASSLRGQATSYEQYF. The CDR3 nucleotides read TGTGCCAGCTCCCTGAGAGGACAGGCAACCTCCTACGAGCAGTACTTC.

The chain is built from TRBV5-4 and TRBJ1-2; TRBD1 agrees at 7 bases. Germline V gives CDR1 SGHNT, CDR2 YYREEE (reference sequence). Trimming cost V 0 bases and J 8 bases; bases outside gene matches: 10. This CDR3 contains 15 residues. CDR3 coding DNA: TGTGCCAGCAGCTTGGACACAGGGGTAATAAGGGGCTACACCTTC. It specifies CASSLDTGVIRGYTF.

CDR3 DNA sequence: TGTGCCAGCCGTCCAGCGGGAGGGGACGAGCAGTACTTC. Amino acids: CASRPAGGDEQYF. The V and J genes are TRBV5-4 and TRBJ2-7; 10 nucleotides match TRBD2. This CDR3 has 13 amino acids. CDR1 SGHNT and CDR2 YYREEE come from the germline V gene (reference sequence). Germline trimming cut 7 bases from V and 5 bases from J; bases unmatched to any gene: 6.

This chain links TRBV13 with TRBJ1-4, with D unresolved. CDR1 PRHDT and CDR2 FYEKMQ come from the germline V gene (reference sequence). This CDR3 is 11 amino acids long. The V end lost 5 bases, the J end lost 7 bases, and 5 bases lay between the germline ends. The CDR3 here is CASSPGEKLFF. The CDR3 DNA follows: TGTGCCAGCAGCCCGGGTGAAAAACTGTTTTTT.

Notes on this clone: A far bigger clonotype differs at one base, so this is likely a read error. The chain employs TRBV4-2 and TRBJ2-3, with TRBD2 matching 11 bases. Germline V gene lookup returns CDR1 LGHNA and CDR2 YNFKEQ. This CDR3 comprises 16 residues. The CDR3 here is CASSARLAGGGDAQYF. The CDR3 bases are TGTGCCAGCAGCGCCCGTCTAGCGGGAGGAGGAGATGCGCAGTATTTT.

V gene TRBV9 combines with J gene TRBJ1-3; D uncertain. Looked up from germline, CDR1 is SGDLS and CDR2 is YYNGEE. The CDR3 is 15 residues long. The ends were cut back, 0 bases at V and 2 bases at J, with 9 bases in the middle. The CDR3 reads CASSVVGNTGNTIYF. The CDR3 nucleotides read TGTGCCAGCAGCGTAGTTGGGAATACTGGAAACACCATATATTTT.

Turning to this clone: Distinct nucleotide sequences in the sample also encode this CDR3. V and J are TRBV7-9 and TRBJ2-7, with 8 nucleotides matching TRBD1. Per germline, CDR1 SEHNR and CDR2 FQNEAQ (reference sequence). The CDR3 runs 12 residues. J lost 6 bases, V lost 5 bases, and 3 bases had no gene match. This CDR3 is CASSPQGGEQYF. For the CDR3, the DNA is TGTGCCAGCAGCCCACAGGGGGGCGAGCAGTACTTC. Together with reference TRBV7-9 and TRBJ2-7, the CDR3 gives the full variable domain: DTGVSQNPRHKITKRGQNVTFRCDPISEHNRLYWYRQTLGQGPEFLTYFQNEAQLEKSRLLSDRFSAERPKGSFSTLEIQRTEQGDSAMYLCASSPQGGEQYFGPGTRLTVT.

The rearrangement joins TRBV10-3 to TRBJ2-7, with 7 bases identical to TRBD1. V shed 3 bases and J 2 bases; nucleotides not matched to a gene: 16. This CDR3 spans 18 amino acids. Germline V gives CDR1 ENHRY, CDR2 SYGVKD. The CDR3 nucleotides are TGTGCCATCAGTGATAGTGGTGGTATCAGGGACAGAGCCTACGAGCAGTACTTC. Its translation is CAISDSGGIRDRAYEQYF.

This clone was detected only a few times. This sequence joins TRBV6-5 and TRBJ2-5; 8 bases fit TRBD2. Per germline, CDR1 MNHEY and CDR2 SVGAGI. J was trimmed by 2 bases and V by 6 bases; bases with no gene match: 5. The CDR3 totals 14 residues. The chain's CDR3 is CASRSLAVQETQYF. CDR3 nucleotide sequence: TGTGCCAGCAGATCACTAGCGGTACAAGAGACCCAGTACTTC.

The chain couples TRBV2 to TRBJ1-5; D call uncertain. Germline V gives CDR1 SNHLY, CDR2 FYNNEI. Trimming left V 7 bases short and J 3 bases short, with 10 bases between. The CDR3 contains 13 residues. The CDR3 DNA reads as TGTGCCAGCACCGAGGGCTTCAATCAGCCCCAGCATTTT. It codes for CASTEGFNQPQHF.

The CDR3 protein is CAIAPGQGKDNTEAFF. The CDR3 nucleotides are TGTGCCATTGCCCCGGGACAGGGGAAGGATAACACTGAAGCTTTCTTT. The J gene is TRBJ1-1, the V gene TRBV10-3, with 10 positions matching TRBD1. Germline CDR1 reads ENHRY; CDR2 reads SYGVKD. The CDR3 contains 16 residues. V trimming: 9 bases; J trimming: 2 bases; junction bases outside the gene matches: 12.

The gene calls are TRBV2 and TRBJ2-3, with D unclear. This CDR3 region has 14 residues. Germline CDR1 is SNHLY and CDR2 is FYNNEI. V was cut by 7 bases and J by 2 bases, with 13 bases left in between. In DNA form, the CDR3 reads TGTGCCAGCATCAGGACCAGAAACACAGATACGCAGTATTTT. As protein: CASIRTRNTDTQYF.

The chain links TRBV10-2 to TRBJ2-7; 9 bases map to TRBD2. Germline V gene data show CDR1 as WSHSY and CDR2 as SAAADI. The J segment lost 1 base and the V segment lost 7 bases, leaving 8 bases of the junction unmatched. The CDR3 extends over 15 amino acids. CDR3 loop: CASISREGLSYEQYF. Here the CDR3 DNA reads TGCGCCAGCATTTCGCGGGAGGGCCTTTCCTACGAGCAGTACTTC.

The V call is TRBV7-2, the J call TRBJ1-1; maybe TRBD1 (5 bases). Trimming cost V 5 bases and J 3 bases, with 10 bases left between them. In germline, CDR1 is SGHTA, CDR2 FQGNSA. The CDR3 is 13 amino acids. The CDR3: CASSRRQYTEAFF. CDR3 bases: TGTGCCAGCAGCCGACGACAGTACACTGAAGCTTTCTTT.

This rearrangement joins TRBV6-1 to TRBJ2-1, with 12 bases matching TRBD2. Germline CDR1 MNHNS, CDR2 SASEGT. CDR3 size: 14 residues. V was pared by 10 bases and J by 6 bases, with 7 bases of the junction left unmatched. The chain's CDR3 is CAINRLAGVNEQFF. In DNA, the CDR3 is TGTGCCATCAACAGACTAGCGGGAGTCAATGAGCAGTTCTTC.

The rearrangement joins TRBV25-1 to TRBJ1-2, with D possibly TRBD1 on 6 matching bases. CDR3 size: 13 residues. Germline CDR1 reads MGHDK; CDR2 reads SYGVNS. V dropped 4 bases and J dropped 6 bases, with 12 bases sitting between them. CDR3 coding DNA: TGTGCCAGCAGTGCACAGGGTATCAATGGCTACACCTTC. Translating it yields CASSAQGINGYTF.

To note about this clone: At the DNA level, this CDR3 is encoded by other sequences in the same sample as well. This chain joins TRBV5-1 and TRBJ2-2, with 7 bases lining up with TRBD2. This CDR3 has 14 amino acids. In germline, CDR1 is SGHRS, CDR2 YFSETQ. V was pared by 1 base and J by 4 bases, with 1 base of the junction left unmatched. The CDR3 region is CASSLSGTTGELFF. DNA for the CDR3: TGCGCCAGCAGCTTGAGCGGGACCACCGGGGAGCTGTTTTTT.

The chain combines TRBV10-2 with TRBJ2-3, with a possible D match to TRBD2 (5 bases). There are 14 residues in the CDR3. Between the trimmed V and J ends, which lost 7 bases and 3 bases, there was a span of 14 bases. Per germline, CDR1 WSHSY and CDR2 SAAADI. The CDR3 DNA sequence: TGCGCCAGCACTCTGGGAGATGGGACAGATACGCAGTATTTT. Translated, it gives CASTLGDGTDTQYF.

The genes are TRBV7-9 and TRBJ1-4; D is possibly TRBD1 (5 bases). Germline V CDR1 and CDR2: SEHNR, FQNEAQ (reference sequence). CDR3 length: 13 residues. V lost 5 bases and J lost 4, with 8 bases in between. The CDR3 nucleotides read TGTGCCAGCAGCCGGGGGGGTAATGAAAAACTGTTTTTT. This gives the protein CASSRGGNEKLFF.

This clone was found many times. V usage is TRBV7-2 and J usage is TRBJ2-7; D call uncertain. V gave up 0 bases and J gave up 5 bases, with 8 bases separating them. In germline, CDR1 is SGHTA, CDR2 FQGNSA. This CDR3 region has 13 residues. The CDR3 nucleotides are TGTGCCAGCAGCTTAGCGAATTCGGACGAGCAGTACTTC. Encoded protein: CASSLANSDEQYF.

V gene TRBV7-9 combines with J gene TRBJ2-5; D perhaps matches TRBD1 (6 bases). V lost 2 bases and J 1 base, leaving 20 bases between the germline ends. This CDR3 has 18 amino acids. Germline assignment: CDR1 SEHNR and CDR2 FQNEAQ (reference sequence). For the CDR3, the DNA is TGTGCCAGCAGCTTAAGAGTCAGGGGTCCTTTTGGCCAAGAGACCCAGTACTTC. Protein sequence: CASSLRVRGPFGQETQYF. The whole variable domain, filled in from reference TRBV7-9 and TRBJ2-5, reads DTGVSQNPRHKITKRGQNVTFRCDPISEHNRLYWYRQTLGQGPEFLTYFQNEAQLEKSRLLSDRFSAERPKGSFSTLEIQRTEQGDSAMYLCASSLRVRGPFGQETQYFGPGTRLLVL.

The CDR3 spells CASSQYSGTFPGELFF. DNA for the CDR3: TGTGCCAGCAGCCAGTATAGCGGGACTTTCCCCGGGGAGCTGTTTTTT. The chain combines TRBV7-3 with TRBJ2-2; 8 bases fit TRBD2. CDR3 size: 16 residues. Per germline, CDR1 SGHTA and CDR2 FQGTGA. Unmatched junction bases numbered 11, after V lost 5 bases and J lost 6 bases.

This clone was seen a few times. The CDR3 DNA follows: TGTGCCAGCAGCCAGGACCCTACAGGGGGCGCATCCTACAATGAGCAGTTCTTC. Its translation: CASSQDPTGGASYNEQFF. This chain links TRBV4-2 with TRBJ2-1; 9 bases fit TRBD1. V gave up 3 bases and J gave up 1 base; unmatched junction bases: 10. The CDR3 extends over 18 amino acids. Germline V gene data show CDR1 as LGHNA and CDR2 as YNFKEQ.

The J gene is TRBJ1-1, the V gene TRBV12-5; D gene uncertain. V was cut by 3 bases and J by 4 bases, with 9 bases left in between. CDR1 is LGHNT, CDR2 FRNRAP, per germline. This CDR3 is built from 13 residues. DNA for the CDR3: TGTGCTAGTGGTTTTGGGGTGAGCACTGAAGCTTTCTTT. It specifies CASGFGVSTEAFF.

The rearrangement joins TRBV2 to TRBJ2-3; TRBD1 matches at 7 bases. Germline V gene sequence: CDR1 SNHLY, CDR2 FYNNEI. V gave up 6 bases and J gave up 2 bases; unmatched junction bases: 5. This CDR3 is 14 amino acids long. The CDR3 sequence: CASSSGQPTDTQYF. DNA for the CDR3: TGTGCCAGCAGCTCGGGACAGCCCACAGATACGCAGTATTTT.

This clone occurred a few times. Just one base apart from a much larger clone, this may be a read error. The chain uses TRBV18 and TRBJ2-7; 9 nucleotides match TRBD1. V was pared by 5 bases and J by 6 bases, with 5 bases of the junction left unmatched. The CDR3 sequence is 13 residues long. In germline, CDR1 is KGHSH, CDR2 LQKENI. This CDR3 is CASSAGQGAEQYF. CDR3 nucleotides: TGTGCCAGCTCAGCGGGACAGGGTGCCGAGCAGTACTTC.